Shown below are 19 T cell receptor beta chains from a single sample sequenced in a study of CD8 T cells in Susac syndrome. An input of roughly 0.45 to 1 ug of RNA was subjected to reverse transcription using random hexamers. TCRdb re-called the immunoSEQ multiplex PCR reads with MiXCR, one entry per CDR3 protein. The sample records around 280,000 distinct CDR3 sequences, 70% to 90% being singletons. Sequenced material: CD8+ T cells from PBMCs. The receptors originated from a human donor with multiple sclerosis.

In nucleotides, the CDR3 is TGTGCCAGCACCGCCGAGCGGGAGGACTCAGATACGCAGTATTTT. Translation gives CASTAEREDSDTQYF. The chain combines TRBV6-1 with TRBJ2-3, with 9 bases that match TRBD2. V gave up 7 bases and J gave up 4 bases; unmatched junction bases: 9. The length of the CDR3 is 15 residues. Germline assignment: CDR1 MNHNS and CDR2 SASEGT.

The chain has TRBV12-3 or TRBV12-4 and TRBJ2-7; D gene uncertain. Trimming removed 6 bases from V and 3 bases from J, with 9 bases in between. This CDR3 is 12 amino acids long. CDR3 amino acids: CASSTVFYEQYF. CDR3 bases: TGTGCCAGCAGCACGGTTTTCTACGAGCAGTACTTC.

The J gene is TRBJ2-7, the V gene TRBV12-3 or TRBV12-4; 8 bases match TRBD2. V was clipped by 6 bases and J by 3 bases; unmatched bases: 10. This CDR3 has 15 amino acids. The CDR3 sequence: CASSRAGVGFYEQYF. DNA of the CDR3: TGTGCCAGCAGCAGAGCGGGAGTGGGTTTCTACGAGCAGTACTTC.

This clonotype appeared once. The chain joins TRBV9 to TRBJ1-1, with 7 nucleotides matching TRBD1. CDR3 length: 14 residues. The V gene's germline CDR1 is SGDLS and CDR2 YYNGEE. V was pared by 3 bases and J by 1 base, with 3 bases of the junction left unmatched. CDR3 coding DNA: TGTGCCAGCAGCGCGGGACAGACGAACACTGAAGCTTTCTTT. Translated: CASSAGQTNTEAFF.

The V call is TRBV19, the J call TRBJ2-2; 8 positions agree with TRBD1. Trimming took 5 bases from V and 5 from J; bases not matched to a gene: 4. The CDR3 sequence is 14 residues long. CDR1 is LNHDA, CDR2 SQIVND, per germline (reference sequence). CDR3 DNA sequence: TGTGCCAGTAGTGGCGGGACAGGAACCGGGGAGCTGTTTTTT. It is translated as CASSGGTGTGELFF.

The rearrangement uses TRBV20-1 and TRBJ2-1; 13 nucleotides match TRBD2. Germline loops: CDR1 DFQATT, CDR2 SNEGSKA (reference sequence). Unmatched junction bases numbered 8, after V lost 6 bases and J lost 3 bases. CDR3 length: 16 amino acids. The CDR3, as DNA: TGCAGTGCGGGGACTAGCGGGACGCCCCGCTACAATGAGCAGTTCTTC. Its protein is CSAGTSGTPRYNEQFF.

The gene calls are TRBV6-5 and TRBJ1-1; possible D gene TRBD1, 5 bases. The CDR3 length is 15 residues. V shed 3 bases and J shed 5 bases, with 16 bases lying between them. CDR1 is MNHEY and CDR2 is SVGAGI in the germline V gene. This CDR3 reads CASSYDQGWITEAFF. The CDR3 bases are TGTGCCAGCAGTTATGATCAGGGTTGGATTACTGAAGCTTTCTTT.

This chain links TRBV27 with TRBJ1-2; D unclear. The CDR3 totals 11 residues. V lost 7 bases and J lost 7, with 10 bases in between. The V gene's germline CDR1 is MNHEY and CDR2 SMNVEV (reference sequence). CDR3 in DNA: TGTGCCAGCACGGATGGTCTTGGCTACACCTTC. Translation: CASTDGLGYTF.

This chain uses TRBV7-9 with TRBJ2-7; 9 nucleotides align to TRBD1. V shed 5 bases, J shed 5 bases, and the junction held 13 bases outside the gene matches. From germline, CDR1 is SEHNR and CDR2 FQNEAQ (reference sequence). The CDR3 length is 16 residues. The CDR3 DNA sequence: TGTGCCAGCAGCCCTACCTCCGGGACAGGGTGGCACGAGCAGTACTTC. Translated, it gives CASSPTSGTGWHEQYF. Full variable domain (rest looked up from reference TRBV7-9 and TRBJ2-7): DTGVSQNPRHKITKRGQNVTFRCDPISEHNRLYWYRQTLGQGPEFLTYFQNEAQLEKSRLLSDRFSAERPKGSFSTLEIQRTEQGDSAMYLCASSPTSGTGWHEQYFGPGTRLTVT.

V and J are TRBV7-6 and TRBJ2-7; no reliable D call. The CDR3 spans 15 residues. The V gene's germline CDR1 is SGHVS and CDR2 FNYEAQ. V dropped 2 bases and J dropped 6 bases, with 17 bases sitting between them. The CDR3 nucleotides are TGTGCCAGCAGCTTATCGACGGGTGTTGGGTCCGAGCAGTACTTC. Translated: CASSLSTGVGSEQYF.

The chain employs TRBV7-2 and TRBJ1-6; D gene unclear. CDR1 and CDR2 (germline): SGHTA, FQGNSA. This CDR3 is built from 16 residues. The ends were cut back, 0 bases at V and 8 bases at J, with 14 bases in the middle. CDR3 amino acids: CASSLAGFTPHSPLHF. CDR3 DNA sequence: TGTGCCAGCAGCTTAGCGGGCTTTACACCCCATTCACCCCTCCACTTT.

The V gene is TRBV5-6, the J gene TRBJ1-1; D remains ambiguous. Germline CDR1 SGHDT, CDR2 YYEEEE. The V and J ends lost 0 bases and 0 bases respectively, with 15 bases between them. The CDR3 is 17 amino acids. CDR3 nucleotides: TGTGCCAGCAGCTTGGCCGGCCTGGGCTTCGTGAACACTGAAGCTTTCTTT. Translating gives CASSLAGLGFVNTEAFF.

J is TRBJ1-1 and V is TRBV5-1; TRBD1 might be the D (6 bases). The CDR3 sequence is 15 residues long. Germline loops: CDR1 SGHRS, CDR2 YFSETQ. V lost 3 bases and J lost 4, with 16 bases in between. The CDR3 reads CASSYRTGRGTEAFF. The CDR3 bases are TGCGCCAGCAGCTACCGGACGGGCAGGGGCACTGAAGCTTTCTTT. The variable domain in full, with the rest retrieved from reference TRBV5-1 and TRBJ1-1, is KAGVTQTPRYLIKTRGQQVTLSCSPISGHRSVSWYQQTPGQGLQFLFEYFSETQRNKGNFPGRFSGRQFSNSRSEMNVSTLELGDSALYLCASSYRTGRGTEAFFGQGTRLTVV.

A single count supports this clonotype. The chain is built from TRBV11-2 and TRBJ2-7, with D possibly being TRBD2 (6 bases). V dropped 6 bases and J dropped 4 bases, with 16 bases sitting between them. The CDR3 is 14 residues long. Per germline, CDR1 SGHAT and CDR2 FQNNGV. This chain's CDR3 is CASRVAGLKYEQYF. In DNA, the CDR3 is TGTGCCAGCAGGGTGGCGGGATTAAAGTACGAGCAGTACTTC.

The rearrangement uses TRBV30 and TRBJ2-7, with TRBD2 identical over 11 bases. Germline-derived CDR1 and CDR2 are GTSNPN and SVGIG (reference sequence). V was clipped by 0 bases and J by 4 bases; unmatched bases: 2. The CDR3 loop spans 14 amino acids. The CDR3 reads CAWSVLAGEYEQYF. CDR3 sequence (DNA): TGTGCCTGGAGTGTACTAGCGGGAGAATACGAGCAGTACTTC.

The rearrangement uses TRBV6-1 and TRBJ2-7; D gene ambiguous. Germline CDR1 and CDR2: MNHNS and SASEGT. Deletions cut 5 bases from V and 6 bases from J, with 11 bases between. The CDR3 extends over 12 amino acids. This chain's CDR3 is CASSYTLGEQYF. Here the CDR3 DNA reads TGTGCCAGCAGTTATACATTAGGCGAGCAGTACTTC.

The chain combines TRBV6-5 with TRBJ2-1, with 7 bases lining up with TRBD1. With V trimmed by 5 bases and J by 5 bases, 12 bases remained unmatched. This CDR3 comprises 16 residues. CDR1 MNHEY and CDR2 SVGAGI come from the germline V gene. In DNA form, the CDR3 reads TGTGCCAGCAGTAATCGAGGGGGCCCCCCCGACAATGAGCAGTTCTTC. This encodes CASSNRGGPPDNEQFF.

The rearrangement joins TRBV9 to TRBJ1-2, with TRBD1 as a possible D gene (5 bases). Trimming removed 7 bases at V and 2 bases at J, with 9 bases between. The CDR3 totals 12 residues. CDR1 and CDR2 (germline): SGDLS, YYNGEE. As DNA, the CDR3 is TGTGCCAGCCATGGGGGGAACTATGGCTACACCTTC. It codes for CASHGGNYGYTF.

The chain recombines TRBV28 with TRBJ2-7, with D maybe TRBD1 (5 bases). The V end was cut by 8 bases, the J end by 0 bases, with 14 bases between. The CDR3 length is 14 residues. Germline lookup yields CDR1 MDHEN and CDR2 SYDVKM. CDR3 residues: CASGRTPSSYEQYF. CDR3 bases: TGTGCCAGCGGGCGGACACCGAGCTCCTACGAGCAGTACTTC.